This passage covers 30 T cell receptor beta chains from one sample sequenced in a study of blood T cell repertoires in COVID-19 (dated by TCRdb to 2020 to 2022). Library prep was done by the immunoSEQ multiplex PCR assay. TCRdb stores this immuneACCESS table with in-frame sequences only. Part of the clones is absent; in the studies checked, under half of the shortfall reflects unresolved V genes, and no reason is known for the rest. The sample data list about 230,000 clones, and 75% to 90% of these were observed just once. The ten biggest clones cover approximately 30% of the sample. Material: peripheral blood. These receptors all stem from a middle-aged man with acute or convalescent COVID-19.

V and J are TRBV30 and TRBJ1-2, with 7 nucleotides matching TRBD1. CDR3 length equals 13 residues. J lost 4 bases, V lost 2 bases, and 4 bases had no gene match. Germline loops: CDR1 GTSNPN, CDR2 SVGIG (reference sequence). The CDR3 region is CAWSPGQVYGYTF. DNA for the CDR3: TGTGCCTGGAGTCCCGGACAGGTCTATGGCTACACCTTC.

This chain links TRBV2 with TRBJ1-4; possibly TRBD1 for D (5 bases). CDR3 length equals 16 residues. V lost 2 bases and J lost 7, with 17 bases in between. Germline values: CDR1 SNHLY, CDR2 FYNNEI. The CDR3 sequence is CASSEFLIWRGEKLFF. DNA for the CDR3: TGTGCCAGCAGTGAATTCTTGATCTGGAGGGGTGAAAAACTGTTTTTT.

The V and J genes are TRBV19 and TRBJ2-5; TRBD2 matches at 12 bases. Unmatched junction bases numbered 10, after V lost 9 bases and J lost 2 bases. The germline V gene encodes CDR1 LNHDA and CDR2 SQIVND (reference sequence). This CDR3 is built from 16 residues. The CDR3 loop is CASMELAGGQQETQYF. The CDR3 DNA reads as TGTGCCAGCATGGAGCTAGCGGGAGGGCAGCAAGAGACCCAGTACTTC.

This clone has a single count. V is TRBV6-6 and J is TRBJ2-7, with TRBD2 identical over 15 bases. The junction had 8 bases not matched to a gene; V was cut back by 5 bases and J by 6 bases. The germline CDR1 and CDR2 sequences are MNHNY and SVGAGI (reference sequence). This CDR3 is built from 16 residues. The CDR3 sequence is CASSRSGLAGGGEQYF. CDR3 in DNA: TGTGCCAGCAGTCGGTCGGGACTAGCGGGAGGAGGCGAGCAGTACTTC.

This clone was recorded a few times. The rearrangement uses TRBV27 and TRBJ2-7, with D maybe TRBD1 (6 bases). Germline CDR1 MNHEY, CDR2 SMNVEV (reference sequence). V was shortened by 5 bases and J by 3 bases, with 14 bases between the two germline ends. The CDR3 runs 14 residues. CDR3 residues: CASSTGTQVYEQYF. Written as DNA, the CDR3 is TGTGCCAGCAGTACCGGGACACAGGTCTACGAGCAGTACTTC.

The V gene is TRBV7-3, the J gene TRBJ2-7, with D uncertain. CDR1 is SGHTA and CDR2 is FQGTGA in the germline V gene. V was clipped by 0 bases and J by 4 bases, with 7 bases between them. The CDR3 extends over 13 amino acids. The CDR3 bases are TGTGCCAGCAGCTTAACTCCCGTGTACGAGCAGTACTTC. Amino acids: CASSLTPVYEQYF.

The chain combines TRBV4-2 with TRBJ1-1; D perhaps matches TRBD1 (5 bases). Trimming removed 1 base at V and 5 bases at J, with 14 bases between. There are 15 residues in the CDR3. CDR1 LGHNA and CDR2 YNFKEQ come from the germline V gene. The CDR3 coding sequence is TGTGCCAGCAGCCAAGGGGGGGTTACGGTAACTGAAGCTTTCTTT. Protein sequence: CASSQGGVTVTEAFF.

The genes are TRBV7-9 and TRBJ2-3; 7 positions match TRBD1. CDR1 is SEHNR, CDR2 FQNEAQ, per germline (reference sequence). Unmatched junction bases numbered 9, after V lost 2 bases and J lost 4 bases. The CDR3 loop spans 16 amino acids. CDR3 bases: TGTGCCAGCAGCTTATTAGCCAGGGGGTACGCAGATACGCAGTATTTT. The encoded protein is CASSLLARGYADTQYF.

The J gene is TRBJ1-2, the V gene TRBV28, with 7 nucleotides matching TRBD1. The CDR3 sequence is 16 residues long. Germline trimming cut 1 base from V and 5 bases from J; bases unmatched to any gene: 10. CDR1 and CDR2 from the germline V gene are MDHEN and SYDVKM. The CDR3 DNA reads as TGTGCCAGCAGTTTATTAACAGGGGAGGAGAGGTATGGCTACACCTTC. It is translated as CASSLLTGEERYGYTF.

This clone is a singleton in its sample. The chain carries TRBV4-1 and TRBJ1-4; 7 nucleotides line up with TRBD1. V shed 1 base and J 7 bases; nucleotides not matched to a gene: 9. CDR3 length: 16 residues. CDR1 and CDR2 (germline): MGHRA, YSYEKL. As DNA, the CDR3 is TGCGCCAGCAGCCAAGTACAGGGGTTTGAAGGTGAAAAACTGTTTTTT. Amino acids: CASSQVQGFEGEKLFF.

This chain uses TRBV5-1 with TRBJ2-3; D is undetermined. The V end was cut by 6 bases, the J end by 4 bases, with 15 bases between. The germline V gene has CDR1 SGHRS and CDR2 YFSETQ. This CDR3 has 14 amino acids. CDR3 residues: CASKSGRFPDTQYF. In DNA, the CDR3 is TGCGCCAGCAAAAGTGGCAGGTTCCCAGATACGCAGTATTTT.

This clone was recorded a few times. The V and J genes are TRBV29-1 and TRBJ1-5; TRBD1 matches at 7 bases. The CDR3 has 12 residues. The germline gives CDR1 SQVTM, CDR2 ANQGSEA. V trimming: 7 bases; J trimming: 5 bases; junction bases outside the gene matches: 5. Here the CDR3 DNA reads TGCAGCGCCCGACAGGGAGATCAGCCCCAGCATTTT. It codes for CSARQGDQPQHF.

V usage is TRBV5-6 and J usage is TRBJ1-2; D remains unclear. This CDR3 is 14 amino acids long. The germline gives CDR1 SGHDT, CDR2 YYEEEE. V was shortened by 5 bases and J by 4 bases, with 15 bases between the two germline ends. The CDR3 here is CASRPPGVPYGYTF. CDR3 coding DNA: TGTGCCAGCAGACCCCCGGGAGTCCCCTATGGCTACACCTTC.

The chain recombines TRBV19 with TRBJ1-3; 7 bases fit TRBD1. This CDR3 has 14 residues. Looked up from germline, CDR1 is LNHDA and CDR2 is SQIVND (reference sequence). The junction had 8 bases not matched to a gene; V was cut back by 5 bases and J by 7 bases. Here the CDR3 DNA reads TGTGCCAGTAGTCGACAGGGCTCGGAGAACACCATATATTTT. Its protein product is CASSRQGSENTIYF.

The rearrangement uses TRBV6-6 and TRBJ2-7; D is undetermined. Trimming cost V 2 bases and J 6 bases, with 8 bases left between them. The CDR3 has 12 amino acids. Germline CDR1 MNHNY, CDR2 SVGAGI (reference sequence). In nucleotides, the CDR3 is TGTGCCAGCAGTTACCGACTGACCGAGCAGTACTTC. This encodes CASSYRLTEQYF.

The V gene is TRBV5-6, the J gene TRBJ2-7; TRBD2 matches at 10 bases. J lost 0 bases, V lost 1 base, and 4 bases had no gene match. The CDR3 is made up of 16 amino acids. Germline values: CDR1 SGHDT, CDR2 YYEEEE. CDR3 region: CASSLTSGVFSYEQYF. The CDR3 nucleotides are TGTGCCAGCAGCTTGACTAGCGGGGTCTTCTCCTACGAGCAGTACTTC.

This clone is a singleton in its sample. This rearrangement joins TRBV6-5 to TRBJ1-3, with a weak D call TRBD1 (5 bases). The germline V gene has CDR1 MNHEY and CDR2 SVGAGI. This CDR3 has 14 amino acids. The V and J ends lost 10 bases and 3 bases respectively, with 16 bases between them. In DNA form, the CDR3 reads TGTGCCACGTGTCAGGGCCTAGGTGGAAACACCATATATTTT. Its translation: CATCQGLGGNTIYF.

The chain recombines TRBV7-2 with TRBJ2-7; D is possibly TRBD2 (5 bases). Looked up from germline, CDR1 is SGHTA and CDR2 is FQGNSA. V lost 2 bases and J lost 0, with 20 bases in between. CDR3 length: 18 residues. CDR3 nucleotide sequence: TGTGCCAGCAGCTTACGACCCCACATGGAGGCTTACTCCTACGAGCAGTACTTC. Its protein product is CASSLRPHMEAYSYEQYF.

V is TRBV19 and J is TRBJ1-5, with a possible D match to TRBD1 (6 bases). The CDR3 has 13 residues. The V end lost 6 bases, the J end lost 5 bases, and 11 bases lay between the germline ends. CDR1 is LNHDA, CDR2 SQIVND, per germline (reference sequence). CDR3 DNA: TGTGCCAGTAGCGCACAGGGCGATCAGCCCCAGCATTTT. Its protein is CASSAQGDQPQHF.

The chain has TRBV30 and TRBJ2-7; the match to TRBD2 covers 9 bases. J gave up 7 bases and V 4 bases, and 11 bases lay outside the gene matches. Germline V gene lookup returns CDR1 GTSNPN and CDR2 SVGIG (reference sequence). The CDR3 is 14 amino acids. Here the CDR3 reads CAWMDAGGPKEQYF. The CDR3 DNA sequence: TGTGCCTGGATGGATGCGGGAGGGCCGAAAGAGCAGTACTTC.

The V gene is TRBV9, the J gene TRBJ1-2, with TRBD1 as a possible D gene (6 bases). Trimming left V 4 bases short and J 4 bases short, with 11 bases between. The germline V gene encodes CDR1 SGDLS and CDR2 YYNGEE. CDR3 length equals 13 residues. CDR3 in DNA: TGTGCCAGCAGCCAACAGGGCTTCTATGGCTACACCTTC. Protein product: CASSQQGFYGYTF.

The V and J genes are TRBV30 and TRBJ1-5; D might be TRBD1 (6 bases). V was trimmed by 0 bases and J by 7 bases, leaving 13 bases between them. The CDR3 loop spans 14 amino acids. Per the germline V gene, CDR1 is GTSNPN and CDR2 is SVGIG (reference sequence). CDR3 residues: CAWSVRGGGQPQHF. In DNA form, the CDR3 reads TGTGCCTGGAGTGTACGAGGGGGGGGACAGCCCCAGCATTTT. Full variable domain (outside the CDR3, taken from reference TRBV30 and TRBJ1-5): SQTIHQWPATLVQPVGSPLSLECTVEGTSNPNLYWYRQAAGRGLQLLFYSVGIGQISSEVPQNLSASRPQDRQFILSSKKLLLSDSGFYLCAWSVRGGGQPQHFGDGTRLSIL.

This rearrangement joins TRBV19 to TRBJ2-5; 8 nucleotides align to TRBD2. The CDR3 consists of 12 residues. V was pared by 7 bases and J by 7 bases, with 5 bases of the junction left unmatched. Germline CDR1 and CDR2: LNHDA and SQIVND (reference sequence). In nucleotides, the CDR3 is TGTGCCAGTACGGGGGGGGAAGGGACCCAGTACTTC. Protein sequence: CASTGGEGTQYF.

The rearrangement uses TRBV5-6 and TRBJ2-1; 12 bases align to TRBD2. The V and J ends lost 3 bases and 4 bases, in that order; junction bases with no gene match: 11. Germline V lookup: CDR1 SGHDT, CDR2 YYEEEE. The CDR3 consists of 18 residues. The CDR3 loop reads CASSSRTSGALFYNEQFF. CDR3 bases: TGTGCCAGCAGCTCCCGGACTAGCGGGGCTCTCTTTTACAATGAGCAGTTCTTC.

V gene TRBV3-1 (or the pseudogene TRBV3-2) combines with J gene TRBJ1-1; D is uncertain. Germline CDR1 LGHDT, CDR2 YNNKEL (reference sequence). With 0 bases removed from V and 1 base from J, the gap between germline ends came to 9 bases. The CDR3 loop spans 15 amino acids. CDR3 DNA sequence: TGTGCCAGCAGCCAAGAGGCGGTTGCGAACACTGAAGCTTTCTTT. Protein: CASSQEAVANTEAFF.

J is TRBJ1-2 and V is TRBV28; 8 positions agree with TRBD1. The germline V gene has CDR1 MDHEN and CDR2 SYDVKM. CDR3 length: 15 amino acids. With 2 bases clipped from V and 4 bases from J, the junction kept 6 bases outside the gene matches. As DNA, the CDR3 is TGTGCCAGCAGTTTAATTGGGACAGGCCCCTATGGCTACACCTTC. Amino acids: CASSLIGTGPYGYTF.

V is TRBV10-1 and J is TRBJ1-1; weak D call: TRBD1 (5 bases). This CDR3 spans 14 amino acids. V lost 6 bases and J lost 3, with 14 bases in between. Germline-derived CDR1 and CDR2 are WNHNN and SYGVQD (reference sequence). DNA of the CDR3: TGCGCCAGCAGGGAGGACTGGGGGGACACTGAAGCTTTCTTT. It translates to CASREDWGDTEAFF.

The chain carries TRBV3-1 (or the pseudogene TRBV3-2) and TRBJ1-2; 11 bases map to TRBD1. The V segment lost 3 bases and the J segment 6 bases; nucleotides outside the gene matches: 3. CDR1 LGHDT and CDR2 YNNKEL come from the germline V gene (reference sequence). The CDR3 length is 14 residues. Here the CDR3 reads CASSHGTGGDGYTF. The CDR3 DNA reads as TGTGCCAGCAGCCACGGGACAGGGGGGGATGGCTACACCTTC.

The CDR3 spells CASRGQGSWGGYTF. CDR3 DNA sequence: TGTGCCAGCAGGGGACAGGGGAGCTGGGGTGGCTACACCTTC. V usage is TRBV27 and J usage is TRBJ1-2, with 10 positions matching TRBD1. This CDR3 region has 14 residues. Germline assignment: CDR1 MNHEY and CDR2 SMNVEV (reference sequence). The junction had 8 bases not matched to a gene; V was cut back by 6 bases and J by 7 bases.

The rearrangement links TRBV19 to TRBJ1-2; D possibly corresponds to TRBD1 (6 bases). The ends were cut back, 8 bases at V and 7 bases at J, with 20 bases in the middle. Germline CDR1 reads LNHDA; CDR2 reads SQIVND (reference sequence). The CDR3 has 14 residues. The CDR3 nucleotides are TGTGCCAGTGCGTACGCGAGGGGGAGTCGTGGCTACACCTTC. It codes for CASAYARGSRGYTF. Combining the CDR3 with reference TRBV19 and TRBJ1-2 gives the whole variable domain DGGITQSPKYLFRKEGQNVTLSCEQNLNHDAMYWYRQDPGQGLRLIYYSQIVNDFQKGDIAEGYSVSREKKESFPLTVTSAQKNPTAFYLCASAYARGSRGYTFGSGTRLTVV.